The rows below give T cell receptor beta chains drawn from one sample of a study of cytomegalovirus exposure and HLA in healthy donors. Some clones are missing from TCRdb's copy, which holds only in-frame ones; the method was immunoSEQ multiplex PCR. This sample carries approximately 210,000 clones, around 86% of them seen once, and the ten largest clones take around 9.6%. Sequenced sample: PBMCs. These TCRs come from a woman in her forties or fifties in good health and CMV-seropositive. Each CDR3 is given with its conserved first and last residue. The D gene is left open where the match is weak. Clone size, where shown, is once, few, many, or a class for clones that have expanded.

TRBV25-1	-	TRBJ2-5	-	TGTGCCAGCGTCCCGGCAGGCTCCGATCAAGAGACCCAGTACTTC	CASVPAGSDQETQYF
TRBV5-4	TRBD1	TRBJ2-7	-	TGTGCCAGCAGGCCCGGGACAGGGGCCCTCTACGAGCAGTACTTC	CASRPGTGALYEQYF
TRBV5-5	-	TRBJ1-6	-	TGTGCCAGCAGCTTAGAAGGGACTCCATTAAATTCACCCCTCCACTTT	CASSLEGTPLNSPLHF
TRBV19	-	TRBJ1-2	-	TGTGCCAGTAGTATAGGGGGCCGCCCTTGGGATGGCTACACCTTC	CASSIGGRPWDGYTF
TRBV5-8	-	TRBJ1-2	-	TGTGCCAGCAGCTTGTTAGGGGGAGCTGATTATGGCTACACCTTC	CASSLLGGADYGYTF
TRBV29-1	-	TRBJ2-3	-	TGCAGCGTTGTAGCAGATACGCAGTATTTT	CSVVADTQYF
TRBV11-1	TRBD2	TRBJ2-5	-	TGTGCCAGCAGCTTAGATCTAGCGGGCAAAGAGACCCAGTACTTC	CASSLDLAGKETQYF
TRBV4-3	-	TRBJ2-1	few	TGCGCCAGCGGGAGGACACCTGCCTACAATGAGCAGTTCTTC	CASGRTPAYNEQFF
TRBV9	TRBD2	TRBJ2-3	-	TGTGCCAGCAGCGTAGTGATTAGCGGGGGGCCCGTGGATACGCAGTATTTT	CASSVVISGGPVDTQYF
TRBV11-1	-	TRBJ2-1	-	TGTGCCAGCAGCCATAGCTATGAGCAGTTCTTC	CASSHSYEQFF
TRBV7-2	-	TRBJ1-2	-	TGTGCCAGCACCCGCAGCGGCGGGCATGGCTACACCTTC	CASTRSGGHGYTF
TRBV10-1	-	TRBJ2-2	-	TGCGCCAGCAGTCGGCAGGGTGGCGGGGAGCTGTTTTTT	CASSRQGGGELFF
TRBV7-3	TRBD1	TRBJ2-2	once	TGTGCCAGCAGCGTAAGACAGGGAATCGGGGAGCTGTTTTTT	CASSVRQGIGELFF
TRBV7-3	-	TRBJ1-2	-	TGTGCCAGCAGCCCAGGACACAAACTGGACAGCAACTATGGCTACACCTTC	CASSPGHKLDSNYGYTF